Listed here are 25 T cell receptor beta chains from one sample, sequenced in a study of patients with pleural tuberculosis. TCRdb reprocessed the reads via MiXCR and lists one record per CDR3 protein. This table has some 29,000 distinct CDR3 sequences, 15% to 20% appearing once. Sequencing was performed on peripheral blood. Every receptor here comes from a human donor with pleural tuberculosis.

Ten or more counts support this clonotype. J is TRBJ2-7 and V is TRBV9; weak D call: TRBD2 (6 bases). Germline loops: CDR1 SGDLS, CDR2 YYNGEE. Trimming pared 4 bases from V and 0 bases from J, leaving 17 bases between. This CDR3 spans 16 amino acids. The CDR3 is CASSTHGTDSSYEQYF. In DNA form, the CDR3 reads TGTGCCAGCAGCACACACGGGACTGACAGCTCCTACGAGCAGTACTTC.

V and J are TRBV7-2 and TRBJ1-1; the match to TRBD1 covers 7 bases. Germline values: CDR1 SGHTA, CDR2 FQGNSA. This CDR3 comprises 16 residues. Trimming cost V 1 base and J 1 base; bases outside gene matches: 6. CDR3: CASSLGWGTENTEAFF. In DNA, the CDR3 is TGTGCCAGCAGCTTAGGATGGGGGACAGAGAACACTGAAGCTTTCTTT.

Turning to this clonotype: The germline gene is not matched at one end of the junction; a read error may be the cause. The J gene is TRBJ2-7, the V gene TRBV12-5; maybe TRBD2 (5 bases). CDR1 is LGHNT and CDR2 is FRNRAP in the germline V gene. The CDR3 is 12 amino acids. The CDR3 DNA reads TGTGTTAGTGGCCCGGGGATCTACGAGCAGTACTTC. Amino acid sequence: CVSGPGIYEQYF.

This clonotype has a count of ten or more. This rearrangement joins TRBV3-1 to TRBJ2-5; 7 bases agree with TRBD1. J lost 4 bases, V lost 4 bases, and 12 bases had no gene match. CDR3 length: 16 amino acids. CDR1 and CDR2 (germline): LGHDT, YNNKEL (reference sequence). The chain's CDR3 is CASSRLRRTGAETQYF. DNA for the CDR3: TGTGCCAGCAGCCGTCTCCGTCGAACAGGGGCAGAGACCCAGTACTTC.

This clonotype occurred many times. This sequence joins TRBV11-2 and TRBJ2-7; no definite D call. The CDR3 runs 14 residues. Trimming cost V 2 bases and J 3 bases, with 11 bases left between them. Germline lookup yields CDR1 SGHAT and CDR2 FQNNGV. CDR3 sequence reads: CASSLHEGRYEQYF. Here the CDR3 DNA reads TGTGCCAGCAGCTTACACGAAGGACGCTACGAGCAGTACTTC.

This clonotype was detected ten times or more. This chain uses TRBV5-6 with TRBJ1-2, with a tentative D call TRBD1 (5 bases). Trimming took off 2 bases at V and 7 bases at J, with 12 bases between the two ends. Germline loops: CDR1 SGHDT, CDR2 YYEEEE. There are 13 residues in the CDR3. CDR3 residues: CASSLGTTGGYTF. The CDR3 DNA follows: TGTGCCAGCAGCTTAGGTACTACAGGTGGCTACACCTTC.

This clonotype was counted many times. The CDR3 DNA reads as TGTGCCAGCAGTTCCGCTCAAGGGACCTATAATTCACCCCTCCACTTT. Translating gives CASSSAQGTYNSPLHF. The gene calls are TRBV28 and TRBJ1-6, with no clear D. V was trimmed by 4 bases and J by 2 bases, leaving 12 bases between them. The CDR3 extends over 16 amino acids. Germline V gene sequence: CDR1 MDHEN, CDR2 SYDVKM. Complete variable domain (other parts from reference TRBV28 and TRBJ1-6): DVKVTQSSRYLVKRTGEKVFLECVQDMDHENMFWYRQDPGLGLRLIYFSYDVKMKEKGDIPEGYSVSREKKERFSLILESASTNQTSMYLCASSSAQGTYNSPLHFGNGTRLTVT.

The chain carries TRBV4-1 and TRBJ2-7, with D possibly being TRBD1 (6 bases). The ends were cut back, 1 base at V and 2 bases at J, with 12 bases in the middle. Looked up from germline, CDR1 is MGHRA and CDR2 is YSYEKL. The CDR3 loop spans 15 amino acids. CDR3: CASSQVSGQTYEQYF. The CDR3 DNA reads TGCGCCAGCAGCCAAGTATCTGGACAGACCTACGAGCAGTACTTC.

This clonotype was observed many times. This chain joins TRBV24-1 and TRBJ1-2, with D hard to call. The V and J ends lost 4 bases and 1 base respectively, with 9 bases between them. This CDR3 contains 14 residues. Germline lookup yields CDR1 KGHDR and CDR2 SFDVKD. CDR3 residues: CATSDTDGNYGYTF. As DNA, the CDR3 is TGTGCCACCAGTGACACTGACGGTAACTATGGCTACACCTTC.

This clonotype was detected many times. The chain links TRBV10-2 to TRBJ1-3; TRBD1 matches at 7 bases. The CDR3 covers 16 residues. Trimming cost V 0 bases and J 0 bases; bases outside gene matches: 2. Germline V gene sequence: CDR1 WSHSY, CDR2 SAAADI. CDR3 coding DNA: TGCGCCAGCAGTGAGTCACAGGGGAGCTCTGGAAACACCATATATTTT. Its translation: CASSESQGSSGNTIYF.

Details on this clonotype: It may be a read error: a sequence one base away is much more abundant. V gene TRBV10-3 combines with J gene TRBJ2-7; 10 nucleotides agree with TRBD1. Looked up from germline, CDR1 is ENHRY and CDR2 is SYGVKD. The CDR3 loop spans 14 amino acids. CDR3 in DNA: TGTGCCATCAGCGGGACAGGGGACCCCTACGAGCAGTGCTTC. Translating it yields CAISGTGDPYEQCF.

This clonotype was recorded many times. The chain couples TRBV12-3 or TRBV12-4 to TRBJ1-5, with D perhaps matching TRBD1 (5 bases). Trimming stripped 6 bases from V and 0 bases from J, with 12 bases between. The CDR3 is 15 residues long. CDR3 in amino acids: CASSLQGYSNQPQHF. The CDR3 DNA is TGTGCCAGCAGCCTTCAGGGCTATAGCAATCAGCCCCAGCATTTT.

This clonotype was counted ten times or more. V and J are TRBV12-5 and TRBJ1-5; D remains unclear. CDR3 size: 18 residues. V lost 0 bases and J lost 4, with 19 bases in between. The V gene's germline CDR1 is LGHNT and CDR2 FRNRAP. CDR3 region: CASGLVRVVRERNQPQHF. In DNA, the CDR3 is TGTGCTAGTGGTTTGGTAAGGGTTGTGCGGGAGAGAAATCAGCCCCAGCATTTT. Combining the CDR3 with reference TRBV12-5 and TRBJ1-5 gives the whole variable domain DARVTQTPRHKVTEMGQEVTMRCQPILGHNTVFWYRQTMMQGLELLAYFRNRAPLDDSGMPKDRFSAEMPDATLATLKIQPSEPRDSAVYFCASGLVRVVRERNQPQHFGDGTRLSIL.

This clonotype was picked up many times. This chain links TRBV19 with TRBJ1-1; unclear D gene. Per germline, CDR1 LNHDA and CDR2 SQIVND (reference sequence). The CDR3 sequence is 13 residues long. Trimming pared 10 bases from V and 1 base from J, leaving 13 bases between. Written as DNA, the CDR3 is TGTGCCACCCAAAGACGGGAGAACACTGAAGCTTTCTTT. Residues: CATQRRENTEAFF.

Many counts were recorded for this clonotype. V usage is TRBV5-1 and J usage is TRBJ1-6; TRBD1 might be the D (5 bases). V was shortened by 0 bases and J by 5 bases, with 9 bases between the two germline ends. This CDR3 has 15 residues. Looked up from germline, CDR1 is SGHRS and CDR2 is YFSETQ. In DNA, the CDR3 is TGCGCCAGCAGCTTGGGGCAGGGTAATAATTCACCCCTCCACTTT. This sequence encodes CASSLGQGNNSPLHF. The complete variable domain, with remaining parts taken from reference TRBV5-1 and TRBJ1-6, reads KAGVTQTPRYLIKTRGQQVTLSCSPISGHRSVSWYQQTPGQGLQFLFEYFSETQRNKGNFPGRFSGRQFSNSRSEMNVSTLELGDSALYLCASSLGQGNNSPLHFGNGTRLTVT.

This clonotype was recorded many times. Written as DNA, the CDR3 is TGTGCCAGCAGCGTGGGACAGGGAGGTCAGCCCCAGCATTTT. This translates into CASSVGQGGQPQHF. The gene calls are TRBV7-9 and TRBJ1-5; TRBD1 aligns across 9 bases. Germline values: CDR1 SEHNR, CDR2 FQNEAQ (reference sequence). V lost 5 bases to trimming and J lost 6 bases; unmatched junction nucleotides: 5. The CDR3 extends over 14 amino acids.

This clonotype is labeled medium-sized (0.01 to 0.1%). DNA for the CDR3: TGTGCCAGCATGTACACTGAAGCTTTCTTT. Translated, it gives CASMYTEAFF. This rearrangement joins TRBV25-1 to TRBJ1-1; the D is unclear. CDR1 and CDR2 from the germline V gene are MGHDK and SYGVNS. V was shortened by 7 bases and J by 3 bases, with 3 bases between the two germline ends. The CDR3 extends over 10 amino acids.

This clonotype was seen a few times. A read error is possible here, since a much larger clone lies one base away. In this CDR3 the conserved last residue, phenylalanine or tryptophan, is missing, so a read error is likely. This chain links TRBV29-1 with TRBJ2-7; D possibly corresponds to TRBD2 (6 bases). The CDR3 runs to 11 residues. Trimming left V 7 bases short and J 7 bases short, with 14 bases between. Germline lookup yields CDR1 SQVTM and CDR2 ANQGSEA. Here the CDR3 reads CSASAGLEQYL. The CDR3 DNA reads TGCAGCGCTTCCGCGGGGCTAGAGCAGTACCTC.

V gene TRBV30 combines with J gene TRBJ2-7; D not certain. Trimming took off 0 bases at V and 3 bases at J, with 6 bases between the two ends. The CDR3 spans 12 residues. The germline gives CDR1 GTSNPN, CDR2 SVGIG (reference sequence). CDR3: CAWSVMGYEQYF. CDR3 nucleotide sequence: TGTGCCTGGAGTGTAATGGGCTACGAGCAGTACTTC.

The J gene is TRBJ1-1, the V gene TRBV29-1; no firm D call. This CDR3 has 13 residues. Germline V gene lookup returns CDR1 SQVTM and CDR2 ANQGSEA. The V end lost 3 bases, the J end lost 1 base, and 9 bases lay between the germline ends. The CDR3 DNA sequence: TGCAGCGTTGAGGCCGGTGGGAACACTGAAGCTTTCTTT. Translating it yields CSVEAGGNTEAFF.

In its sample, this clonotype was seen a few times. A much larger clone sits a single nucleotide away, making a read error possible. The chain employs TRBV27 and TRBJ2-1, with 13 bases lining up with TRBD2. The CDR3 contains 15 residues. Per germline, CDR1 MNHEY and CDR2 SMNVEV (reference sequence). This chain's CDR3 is CASSSGLAGADGQLF. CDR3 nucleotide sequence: TGTGCCAGCAGTTCAGGACTAGCGGGAGCCGATGGGCAGCTCTTC.

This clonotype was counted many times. The CDR3 sequence is CASSLRSTDTQYF. The CDR3 coding sequence is TGTGCCAGCAGTTTACGGAGTACAGATACGCAGTATTTT. V is TRBV28 and J is TRBJ2-3; D unclear. The CDR3 loop spans 13 amino acids. V dropped 2 bases and J dropped 3 bases, with 6 bases sitting between them. Germline lookup yields CDR1 MDHEN and CDR2 SYDVKM.

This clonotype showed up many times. The CDR3: CASSPGDNYGYTF. The CDR3 DNA sequence: TGTGCCAGCAGCCCAGGGGATAACTATGGCTACACCTTC. The V call is TRBV7-9, the J call TRBJ1-2; possible D gene TRBD1, 6 bases. The V gene's germline CDR1 is SEHNR and CDR2 FQNEAQ (reference sequence). This CDR3 is built from 13 residues. The ends were cut back, 5 bases at V and 1 base at J, with 8 bases in the middle.

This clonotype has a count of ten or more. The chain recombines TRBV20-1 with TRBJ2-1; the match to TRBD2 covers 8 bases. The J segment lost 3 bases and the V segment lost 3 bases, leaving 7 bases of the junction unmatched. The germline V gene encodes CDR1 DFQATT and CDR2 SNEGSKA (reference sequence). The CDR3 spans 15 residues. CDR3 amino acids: CSARTSVLRYNEQFF. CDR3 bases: TGCAGTGCTAGGACTAGCGTATTACGCTACAATGAGCAGTTCTTC.

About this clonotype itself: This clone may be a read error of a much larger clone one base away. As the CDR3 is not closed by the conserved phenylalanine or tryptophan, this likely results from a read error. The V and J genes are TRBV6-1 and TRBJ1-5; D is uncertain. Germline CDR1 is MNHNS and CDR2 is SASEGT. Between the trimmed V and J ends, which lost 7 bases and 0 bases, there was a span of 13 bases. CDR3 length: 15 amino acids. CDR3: CASTPRSNSNQPQHL. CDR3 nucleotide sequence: TGTGCCAGCACGCCGCGGTCGAATAGCAATCAGCCCCAGCATCTT.